This T cell receptor (beta chain) came from a study of cytomegalovirus exposure and HLA in healthy donors. About the study: In an early release, HLA-typed donors contributed some 88 million unique TCR sequences. The study placed approximately 78% of its roughly 400 genotyped donors in the Caucasian-associated ancestry cluster.

The length of the CDR3 is 14 residues. The V gene's germline CDR1 is LNHDA and CDR2 SQIVND (reference sequence). The J segment lost 4 bases and the V segment lost 5 bases, leaving 6 bases of the junction unmatched. Primers for the PCR totalled 60 Vbeta and 13 Jbeta. TCRdb keeps only in-frame clones here, not all; method: immunoSEQ multiplex PCR. The repertoire holds around 150,000 clones, with 60% to 85% as singletons. Sequences were obtained from PBMCs. The chain couples TRBV19 to TRBJ1-1; 8 bases match TRBD1. This clonotype originated in a man aged 35 to 55 in good health and CMV-seronegative. CDR3 amino acids: CASSAGTGFTEAFF. In DNA form, the CDR3 reads TGTGCCAGTAGTGCCGGGACAGGTTTCACTGAAGCTTTCTTT.